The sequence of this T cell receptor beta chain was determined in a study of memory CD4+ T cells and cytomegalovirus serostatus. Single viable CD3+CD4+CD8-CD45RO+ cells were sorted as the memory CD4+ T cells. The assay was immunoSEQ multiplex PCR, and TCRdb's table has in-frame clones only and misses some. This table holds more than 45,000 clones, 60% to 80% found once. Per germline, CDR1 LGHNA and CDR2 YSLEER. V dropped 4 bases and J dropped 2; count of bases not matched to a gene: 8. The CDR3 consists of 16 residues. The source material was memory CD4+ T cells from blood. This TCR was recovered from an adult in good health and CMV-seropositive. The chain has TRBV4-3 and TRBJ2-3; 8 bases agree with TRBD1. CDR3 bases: TGCGCCAGCAGCCCGCTGACAGGGGTAATCACAGATACGCAGTATTTT. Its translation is CASSPLTGVITDTQYF.